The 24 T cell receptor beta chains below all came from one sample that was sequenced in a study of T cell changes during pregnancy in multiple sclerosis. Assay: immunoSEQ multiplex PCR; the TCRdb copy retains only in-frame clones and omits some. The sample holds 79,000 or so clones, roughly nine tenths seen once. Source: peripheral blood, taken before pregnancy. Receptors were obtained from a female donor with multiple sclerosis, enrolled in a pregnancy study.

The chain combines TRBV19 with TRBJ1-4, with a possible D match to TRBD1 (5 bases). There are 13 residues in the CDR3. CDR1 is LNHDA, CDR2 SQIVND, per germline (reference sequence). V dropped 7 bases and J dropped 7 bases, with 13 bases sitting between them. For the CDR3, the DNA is TGTGCCAGTAAGCGGGACGGGGGTGAAAAACTGTTTTTT. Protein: CASKRDGGEKLFF.

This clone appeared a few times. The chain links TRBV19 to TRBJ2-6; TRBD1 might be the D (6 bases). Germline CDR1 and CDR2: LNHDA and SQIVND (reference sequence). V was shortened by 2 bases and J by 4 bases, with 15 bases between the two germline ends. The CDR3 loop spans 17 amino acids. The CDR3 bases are TGTGCCAGTAGTATATCCGAGGGGGTCTCCGGGGCCAACGTCCTGACTTTC. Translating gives CASSISEGVSGANVLTF. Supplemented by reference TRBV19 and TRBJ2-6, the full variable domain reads DGGITQSPKYLFRKEGQNVTLSCEQNLNHDAMYWYRQDPGQGLRLIYYSQIVNDFQKGDIAEGYSVSREKKESFPLTVTSAQKNPTAFYLCASSISEGVSGANVLTFGAGSRLTVL.

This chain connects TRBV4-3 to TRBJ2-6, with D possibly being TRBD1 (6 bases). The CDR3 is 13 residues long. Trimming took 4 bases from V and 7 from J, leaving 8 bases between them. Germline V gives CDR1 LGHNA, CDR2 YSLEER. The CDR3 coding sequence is TGCGCCAGCAGCCTGACAGGAGCCAACGTCCTGACTTTC. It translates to CASSLTGANVLTF.

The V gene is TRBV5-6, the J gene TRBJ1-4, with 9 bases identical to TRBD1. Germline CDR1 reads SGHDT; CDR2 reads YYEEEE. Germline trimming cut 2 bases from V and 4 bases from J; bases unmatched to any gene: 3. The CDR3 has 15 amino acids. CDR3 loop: CASSFPGQGNEKLFF. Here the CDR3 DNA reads TGTGCCAGCAGCTTCCCGGGACAGGGTAATGAAAAACTGTTTTTT.

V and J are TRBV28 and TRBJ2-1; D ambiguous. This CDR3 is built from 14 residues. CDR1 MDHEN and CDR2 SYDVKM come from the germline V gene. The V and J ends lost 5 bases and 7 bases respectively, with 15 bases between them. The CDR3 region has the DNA TGTGCCAGCAGTACTAAAGAGCTAGGAAATGAGCAGTTCTTC. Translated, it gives CASSTKELGNEQFF.

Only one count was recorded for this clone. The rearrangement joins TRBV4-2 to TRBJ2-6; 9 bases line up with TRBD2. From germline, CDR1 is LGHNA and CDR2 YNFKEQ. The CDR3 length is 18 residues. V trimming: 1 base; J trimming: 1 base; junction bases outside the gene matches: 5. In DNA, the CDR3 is TGTGCCAGCAGCCAAGTTAGCGGGAGTGTTTCTGGGGCCAACGTCCTGACTTTC. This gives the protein CASSQVSGSVSGANVLTF.

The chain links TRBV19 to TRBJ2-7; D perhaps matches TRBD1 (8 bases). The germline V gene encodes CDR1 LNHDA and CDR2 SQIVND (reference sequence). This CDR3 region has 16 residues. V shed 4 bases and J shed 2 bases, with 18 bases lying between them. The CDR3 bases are TGTGCCAGTAGTAAAGGGAGGGACAGGAGGACCTACGAGCAGTACTTC. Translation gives CASSKGRDRRTYEQYF.

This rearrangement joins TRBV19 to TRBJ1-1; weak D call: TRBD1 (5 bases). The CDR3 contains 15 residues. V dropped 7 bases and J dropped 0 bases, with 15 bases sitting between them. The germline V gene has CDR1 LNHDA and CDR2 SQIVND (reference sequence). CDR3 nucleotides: TGTGCCAGTACCGCCTTTGGGGCCATGAACACTGAAGCTTTCTTT. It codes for CASTAFGAMNTEAFF. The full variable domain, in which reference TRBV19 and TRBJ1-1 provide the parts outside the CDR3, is DGGITQSPKYLFRKEGQNVTLSCEQNLNHDAMYWYRQDPGQGLRLIYYSQIVNDFQKGDIAEGYSVSREKKESFPLTVTSAQKNPTAFYLCASTAFGAMNTEAFFGQGTRLTVV.

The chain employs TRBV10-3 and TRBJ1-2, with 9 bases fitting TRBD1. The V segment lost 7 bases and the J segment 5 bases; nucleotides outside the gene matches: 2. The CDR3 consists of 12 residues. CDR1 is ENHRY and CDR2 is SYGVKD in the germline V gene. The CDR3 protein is CAITGQGYGYTF. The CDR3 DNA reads TGTGCCATCACTGGACAGGGGTATGGCTACACCTTC.

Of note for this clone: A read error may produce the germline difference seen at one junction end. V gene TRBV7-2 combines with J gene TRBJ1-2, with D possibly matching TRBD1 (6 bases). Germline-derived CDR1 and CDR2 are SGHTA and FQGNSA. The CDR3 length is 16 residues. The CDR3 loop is CASSLGRGRGNFGYTF. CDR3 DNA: TGTGCCAGCAGCTTAGGCCGGGGTAGGGGGAACTTTGGCTACACCTTC.

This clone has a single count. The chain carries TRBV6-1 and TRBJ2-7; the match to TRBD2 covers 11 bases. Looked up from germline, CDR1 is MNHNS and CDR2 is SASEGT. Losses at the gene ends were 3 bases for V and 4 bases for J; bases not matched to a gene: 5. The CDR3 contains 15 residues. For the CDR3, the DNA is TGTGCCAGCAGTGATTTCGGACTAGCGGGTTACGAGCAGTACTTC. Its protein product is CASSDFGLAGYEQYF.

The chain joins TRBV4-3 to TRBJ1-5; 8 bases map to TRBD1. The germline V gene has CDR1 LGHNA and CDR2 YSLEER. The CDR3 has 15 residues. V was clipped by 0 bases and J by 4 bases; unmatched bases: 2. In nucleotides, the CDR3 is TGCGCCAGCAGCCAAGATTGGACAGGGAATCAGCCCCAGCATTTT. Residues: CASSQDWTGNQPQHF.

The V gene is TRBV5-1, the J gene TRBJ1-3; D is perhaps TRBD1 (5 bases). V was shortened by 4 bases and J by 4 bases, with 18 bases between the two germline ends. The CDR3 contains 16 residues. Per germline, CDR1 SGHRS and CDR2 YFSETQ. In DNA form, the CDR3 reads TGCGCCAGCAGCCAAACGGTCCCGGGGGTCGGAAACACCATATATTTT. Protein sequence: CASSQTVPGVGNTIYF.

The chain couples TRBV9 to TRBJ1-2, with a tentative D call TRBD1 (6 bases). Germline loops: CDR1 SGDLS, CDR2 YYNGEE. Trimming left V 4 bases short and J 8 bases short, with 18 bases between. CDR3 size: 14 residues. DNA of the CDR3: TGTGCCAGCAGCAACCGGGACACCACCGAGGGCTACACCTTC. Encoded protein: CASSNRDTTEGYTF.

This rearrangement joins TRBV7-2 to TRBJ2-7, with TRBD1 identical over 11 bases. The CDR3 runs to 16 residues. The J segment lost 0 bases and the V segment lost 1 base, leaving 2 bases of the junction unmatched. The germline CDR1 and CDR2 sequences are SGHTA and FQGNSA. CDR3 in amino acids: CASSLDGTGGSYEQYF. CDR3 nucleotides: TGTGCCAGCAGCTTAGATGGGACAGGGGGCTCCTACGAGCAGTACTTC.

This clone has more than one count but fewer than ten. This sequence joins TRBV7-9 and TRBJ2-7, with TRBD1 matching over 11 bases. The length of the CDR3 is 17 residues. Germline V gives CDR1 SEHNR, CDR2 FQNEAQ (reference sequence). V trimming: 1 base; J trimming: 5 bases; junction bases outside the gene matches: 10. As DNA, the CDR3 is TGTGCCAGCAGCTTAGACGATGGGGGACAGGGGGTCCACGAGCAGTACTTC. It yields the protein CASSLDDGGQGVHEQYF.

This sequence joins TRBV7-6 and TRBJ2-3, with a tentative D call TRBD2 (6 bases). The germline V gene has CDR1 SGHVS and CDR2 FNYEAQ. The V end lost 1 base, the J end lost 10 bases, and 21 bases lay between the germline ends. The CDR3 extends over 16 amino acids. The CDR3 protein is CASSLELEGRTWAQYF. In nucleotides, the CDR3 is TGTGCCAGCAGCTTAGAATTGGAGGGCCGAACATGGGCGCAGTATTTT. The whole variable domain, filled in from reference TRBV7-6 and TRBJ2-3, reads GAGVSQSPRYKVTKRGQDVALRCDPISGHVSLYWYRQALGQGPEFLTYFNYEAQQDKSGLPNDRFSAERPEGSISTLTIQRTEQRDSAMYRCASSLELEGRTWAQYFGPGTRLTVL.

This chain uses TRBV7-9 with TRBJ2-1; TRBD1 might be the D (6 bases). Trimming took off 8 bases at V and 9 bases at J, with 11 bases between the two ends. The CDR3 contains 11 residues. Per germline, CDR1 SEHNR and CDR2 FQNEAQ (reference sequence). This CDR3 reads CASVQGGEQFF. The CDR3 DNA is TGTGCCAGCGTCCAAGGGGGTGAGCAGTTCTTC.

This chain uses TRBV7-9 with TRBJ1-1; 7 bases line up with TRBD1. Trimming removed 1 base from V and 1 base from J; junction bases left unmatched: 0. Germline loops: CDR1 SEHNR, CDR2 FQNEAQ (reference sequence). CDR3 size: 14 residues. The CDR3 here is CASSLGQGNTEAFF. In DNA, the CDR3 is TGTGCCAGCAGCTTAGGACAGGGGAACACTGAAGCTTTCTTT.

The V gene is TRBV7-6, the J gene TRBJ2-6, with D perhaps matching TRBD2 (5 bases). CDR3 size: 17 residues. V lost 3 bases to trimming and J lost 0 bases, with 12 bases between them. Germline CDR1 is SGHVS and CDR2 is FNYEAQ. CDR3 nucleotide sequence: TGTGCCAGCAGCTTCAGCGGTGCGGCCTCTGGGGCCAACGTCCTGACTTTC. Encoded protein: CASSFSGAASGANVLTF.

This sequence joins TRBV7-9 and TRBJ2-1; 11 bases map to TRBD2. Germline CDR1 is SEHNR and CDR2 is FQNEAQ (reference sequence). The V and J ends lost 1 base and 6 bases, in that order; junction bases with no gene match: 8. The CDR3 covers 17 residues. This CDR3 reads CASSLGWVAGGSNEQFF. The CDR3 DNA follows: TGTGCCAGCAGCTTAGGATGGGTAGCGGGAGGGAGCAATGAGCAGTTCTTC.

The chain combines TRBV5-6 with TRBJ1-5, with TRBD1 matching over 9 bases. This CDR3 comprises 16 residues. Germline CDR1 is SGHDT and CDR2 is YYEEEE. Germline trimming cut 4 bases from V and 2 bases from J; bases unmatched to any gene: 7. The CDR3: CASSRDRGNGNQPQHF. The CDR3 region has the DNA TGTGCCAGCAGCCGAGACAGGGGGAATGGCAATCAGCCCCAGCATTTT.

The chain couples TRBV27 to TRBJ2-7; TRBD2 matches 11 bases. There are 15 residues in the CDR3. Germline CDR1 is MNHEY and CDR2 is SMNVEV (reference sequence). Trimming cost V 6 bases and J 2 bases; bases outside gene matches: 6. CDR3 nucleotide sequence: TGTGCCAGCAGCGAACTAGCGGGGGCCCCCTACGAGCAGTACTTC. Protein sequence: CASSELAGAPYEQYF.

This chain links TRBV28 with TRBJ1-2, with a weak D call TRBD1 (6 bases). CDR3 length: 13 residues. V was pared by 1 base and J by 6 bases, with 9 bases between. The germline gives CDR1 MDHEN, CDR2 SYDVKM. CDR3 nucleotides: TGTGCCAGCAGTTTATCTCAGGGGAATGGCTACACCTTC. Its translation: CASSLSQGNGYTF.